This passage covers 26 T cell receptor beta chains from one sample sequenced in a study of cytomegalovirus exposure and HLA in healthy donors. PCR used 60 Vbeta primers and 13 Jbeta primers. Assay used: immunoSEQ multiplex PCR; TCRdb lists only in-frame clones, some missing. The sample holds over 150,000 clones, 60% to 75% seen once. Source material: PBMCs. The origin of the receptors is a woman in her 50s in good health and CMV-seropositive.

The chain combines TRBV7-9 with TRBJ2-5; 8 bases match TRBD2. This CDR3 is 13 amino acids long. Germline trimming cut 3 bases from V and 4 bases from J; bases unmatched to any gene: 1. Germline values: CDR1 SEHNR, CDR2 FQNEAQ (reference sequence). The DNA of the CDR3 is TGTGCCAGCAGCTTCACTAGCGGAGAGACCCAGTACTTC. Translated, it gives CASSFTSGETQYF.

The chain uses TRBV27 and TRBJ1-2, with D tentatively TRBD1 (5 bases). V dropped 6 bases and J dropped 8 bases, with 19 bases sitting between them. Germline CDR1 is MNHEY and CDR2 is SMNVEV (reference sequence). This CDR3 region has 14 residues. CDR3 region: CASSPMGGRRGYTF. The CDR3 DNA follows: TGTGCCAGCAGCCCAATGGGGGGGAGGAGAGGCTACACCTTC.

The chain uses TRBV5-6 and TRBJ2-5; a possible D gene is TRBD2 (6 bases). The CDR3 is 13 amino acids. Trimming left V 3 bases short and J 4 bases short, with 10 bases between. The germline CDR1 and CDR2 sequences are SGHDT and YYEEEE. The CDR3 reads CASSSTSRETQYF. In DNA, the CDR3 is TGTGCCAGCAGCTCCACTAGCAGAGAGACCCAGTACTTC.

The rearrangement links TRBV7-2 to TRBJ2-4, with a tentative D call TRBD1 (6 bases). Germline CDR1 reads SGHTA; CDR2 reads FQGNSA. The length of the CDR3 is 13 residues. Trimming pared 3 bases from V and 8 bases from J, leaving 11 bases between. The CDR3 sequence: CASSLWDNDIQYF. The CDR3 DNA sequence: TGTGCCAGCAGCTTGTGGGACAACGACATTCAGTACTTC.

The chain couples TRBV5-1 to TRBJ2-3, with 7 bases lining up with TRBD1. Per germline, CDR1 SGHRS and CDR2 YFSETQ. CDR3 size: 15 residues. With V trimmed by 5 bases and J by 3 bases, 9 bases remained unmatched. The CDR3 DNA reads as TGCGCCAGCAGAGACCGCAGGGGGTCAACAGATACGCAGTATTTT. Its translation is CASRDRRGSTDTQYF.

The table lists this clone with a few counts. CDR3 coding DNA: TGTGCCAGCAGGACTAATGGACAGGCGGGGGGAACTTTCTTT. This encodes CASRTNGQAGGTFF. The chain carries TRBV2 and TRBJ1-1; 7 nucleotides agree with TRBD1. Per germline, CDR1 SNHLY and CDR2 FYNNEI. This CDR3 is 14 amino acids long. J was trimmed by 12 bases and V by 6 bases; bases with no gene match: 16.

The V gene is TRBV29-1, the J gene TRBJ1-2, with 10 bases matching TRBD1. There are 16 residues in the CDR3. The trim removed 6 bases at V and 7 bases at J, leaving 17 bases unmatched. CDR1 SQVTM and CDR2 ANQGSEA come from the germline V gene. The CDR3 DNA follows: TGCAGCGTCGGCGTCCCGGGACAGGGGCGATCGGGTGGCTACACCTTC. It translates to CSVGVPGQGRSGGYTF.

Only a few counts were recorded for this clone. The chain has TRBV6-6 and TRBJ1-3; 8 bases align to TRBD1. V dropped 6 bases and J dropped 16; count of bases not matched to a gene: 8. The CDR3 totals 11 residues. CDR1 and CDR2 from the germline V gene are MNHNY and SVGAGI (reference sequence). CDR3 amino acids: CASSPGTGCYF. CDR3 nucleotides: TGTGCCAGCAGCCCTGGGACAGGTTGCTATTTT.

The chain links TRBV18 to TRBJ2-5; D perhaps matches TRBD2 (5 bases). V gave up 8 bases and J gave up 1 base, with 14 bases separating them. There are 14 residues in the CDR3. Germline CDR1 reads KGHSH; CDR2 reads LQKENI. CDR3 sequence reads: CASTPGSPQETQYF. CDR3 in DNA: TGTGCCAGCACGCCGGGGTCCCCCCAAGAGACCCAGTACTTC.

The J gene is TRBJ2-2, the V gene TRBV27; D remains unclear. V was clipped by 7 bases and J by 0 bases, with 9 bases between them. CDR1 and CDR2 from the germline V gene are MNHEY and SMNVEV (reference sequence). This CDR3 has 14 residues. The CDR3 DNA sequence: TGTGCCAGCACCCCGCGGTCGAACACCGGGGAGCTGTTTTTT. It is translated as CASTPRSNTGELFF.

The chain couples TRBV10-3 to TRBJ2-3; tentatively, D is TRBD2 (6 bases). Trimming removed 4 bases at V and 4 bases at J, with 12 bases between. The CDR3 spans 14 residues. Germline V lookup: CDR1 ENHRY, CDR2 SYGVKD. The DNA of the CDR3 is TGTGCCATCAGTGGAAGACTAGAAGCAGATACGCAGTATTTT. Amino acids: CAISGRLEADTQYF.

V and J are TRBV11-1 and TRBJ2-5; D may be TRBD2 (6 bases). The germline gives CDR1 SGHAT, CDR2 FQDESV (reference sequence). The length of the CDR3 is 14 residues. V lost 7 bases and J lost 5, with 17 bases in between. CDR3 protein: CASTFLGGEETQYF. As DNA, the CDR3 is TGTGCCAGCACCTTTTTGGGCGGGGAGGAGACCCAGTACTTC.

Note on this clone: A junction end diverges from the germline sequence, so it may reflect a read error. The chain joins TRBV7-9 to TRBJ1-1; D is ambiguous. The CDR3 length is 12 residues. CDR1 SEHNR and CDR2 FQNEAQ come from the germline V gene (reference sequence). In nucleotides, the CDR3 is TGTTCCAGCAGCTTTTTGTCTTCTGAAGCTTTCTTT. Its protein is CSSSFLSSEAFF.

This clone was counted between two and nine times. The V and J genes are TRBV5-4 and TRBJ2-2, with D possibly matching TRBD2 (5 bases). The CDR3 sequence is 13 residues long. Trimming pared 3 bases from V and 6 bases from J, leaving 9 bases between. Germline CDR1 SGHNT, CDR2 YYREEE (reference sequence). DNA for the CDR3: TGTGCCAGCAGCTCCGAGGGTTCCGGGGAGCTGTTTTTT. This codes for CASSSEGSGELFF.

The V call is TRBV7-9, the J call TRBJ1-2; D may be TRBD1 (6 bases). In germline, CDR1 is SEHNR, CDR2 FQNEAQ (reference sequence). Trimming shortened V by 5 bases and J by 0 bases, and 19 bases separated the two germline ends. The length of the CDR3 is 17 residues. In DNA, the CDR3 is TGTGCCAGCAGCCCGCCTGGCAGTTGGACAGCTAACTATGGCTACACCTTC. This translates into CASSPPGSWTANYGYTF. The whole variable domain, remainder taken from reference TRBV7-9 and TRBJ1-2, is DTGVSQNPRHKITKRGQNVTFRCDPISEHNRLYWYRQTLGQGPEFLTYFQNEAQLEKSRLLSDRFSAERPKGSFSTLEIQRTEQGDSAMYLCASSPPGSWTANYGYTFGSGTRLTVV.

The rearrangement joins TRBV11-3 to TRBJ2-3; TRBD2 might be the D (6 bases). The V gene's germline CDR1 is SGHNT and CDR2 YENEEA. This CDR3 contains 16 residues. The V gene lost 5 bases and the J gene lost 0 bases, with 15 bases spanning the gap. For the CDR3, the DNA is TGTGCCAGCAGCCCAGGGACTTCATCTAGCACAGATACGCAGTATTTT. It translates to CASSPGTSSSTDTQYF.

The V and J genes are TRBV9 and TRBJ1-4, with D possibly matching TRBD1 (6 bases). Trimming cost V 4 bases and J 0 bases, with 10 bases left between them. The CDR3 is made up of 15 amino acids. CDR1 is SGDLS and CDR2 is YYNGEE in the germline V gene. CDR3 nucleotides: TGTGCCAGCAGCACAGGACAGCCAACTAATGAAAAACTGTTTTTT. This translates into CASSTGQPTNEKLFF.

Notes on this clone: Within the sample, other DNA sequences also encode this same CDR3. This chain connects TRBV20-1 to TRBJ1-2, with 7 bases matching TRBD1. Germline loops: CDR1 DFQATT, CDR2 SNEGSKA (reference sequence). This CDR3 spans 11 amino acids. Unmatched junction bases numbered 4, after V lost 2 bases and J lost 10 bases. The CDR3 spells CSARRQGSYTF. CDR3 sequence (DNA): TGCAGTGCTAGAAGACAGGGCTCCTACACCTTC.

The chain carries TRBV6-5 and TRBJ2-7; 9 bases fit TRBD2. V shed 6 bases and J 4 bases; nucleotides not matched to a gene: 7. From germline, CDR1 is MNHEY and CDR2 SVGAGI. This CDR3 comprises 14 residues. The CDR3 loop is CASSRGGGTYEQYF. For the CDR3, the DNA is TGTGCCAGCAGCCGCGGGGGGGGAACTTACGAGCAGTACTTC.

The chain couples TRBV5-4 to TRBJ1-2, with TRBD1 matching over 8 bases. The CDR3 spans 15 residues. Trimming took 1 base from V and 3 from J; bases not matched to a gene: 5. Germline values: CDR1 SGHNT, CDR2 YYREEE (reference sequence). In DNA, the CDR3 is TGTGCCAGCAGCTTGATGAACAGGGGGGACTATGGCTACACCTTC. Encoded protein: CASSLMNRGDYGYTF.

The chain employs TRBV13 and TRBJ2-1; 8 bases align to TRBD2. Germline assignment: CDR1 PRHDT and CDR2 FYEKMQ (reference sequence). Trimming took 7 bases from V and 2 from J; bases not matched to a gene: 13. CDR3 length: 17 residues. CDR3 nucleotide sequence: TGTGCCAGCATCCTAATAGGGACTAGTACCCCCTACAATGAGCAGTTCTTC. Protein: CASILIGTSTPYNEQFF.

This clone showed up just a few times. This rearrangement joins TRBV7-8 to TRBJ2-7, with D maybe TRBD1 (5 bases). Germline values: CDR1 SGHVS, CDR2 FQNEAQ. The CDR3 loop spans 14 amino acids. V was trimmed by 5 bases and J by 2 bases, leaving 13 bases between them. Written as DNA, the CDR3 is TGTGCCAGCAGCCCGAGACAGACAACCTACGAGCAGTACTTC. This sequence encodes CASSPRQTTYEQYF.

The chain has TRBV7-9 and TRBJ1-1; tentative D call: TRBD1 (5 bases). V was shortened by 4 bases and J by 1 base, with 10 bases between the two germline ends. CDR1 is SEHNR, CDR2 FQNEAQ, per germline (reference sequence). The CDR3 covers 14 residues. Written as DNA, the CDR3 is TGTGCCAGCAGCTCGGGCGGGGGGAACACTGAAGCTTTCTTT. It specifies CASSSGGGNTEAFF.

This chain uses TRBV2 with TRBJ1-1; D is possibly TRBD1 (6 bases). Between the trimmed V and J ends, which lost 1 base and 11 bases, there was a span of 17 bases. This CDR3 region has 14 residues. From germline, CDR1 is SNHLY and CDR2 FYNNEI. The DNA for the CDR3 is TGTGCCAGCAGTGAAGTAGGGGGGGGCTGTAGGGCTTTCTTT. This codes for CASSEVGGGCRAFF. Full variable domain (rest looked up from reference TRBV2 and TRBJ1-1): EPEVTQTPSHQVTQMGQEVILRCVPISNHLYFYWYRQILGQKVEFLVSFYNNEISEKSEIFDDQFSVERPDGSNFTLKIRSTKLEDSAMYFCASSEVGGGCRAFFGQGTRLTVV.

The CDR3 is CASSNGGALGDEQYF. The CDR3 region has the DNA TGTGCCAGCAGCAACGGGGGGGCCTTAGGCGACGAGCAGTACTTC. V and J are TRBV5-4 and TRBJ2-7; 8 bases map to TRBD2. The CDR3 consists of 15 residues. V lost 4 bases to trimming and J lost 5 bases; unmatched junction nucleotides: 11. In germline, CDR1 is SGHNT, CDR2 YYREEE (reference sequence).

The genes are TRBV6-1 and TRBJ2-1; D is ambiguous. V was shortened by 3 bases and J by 9 bases, with 18 bases between the two germline ends. Germline CDR1 is MNHNS and CDR2 is SASEGT. The length of the CDR3 is 15 residues. The CDR3, as DNA: TGTGCCAGCAGTGAGAGGAGCGTGTTCTCCGGTGAGCAGTTCTTC. Translating it yields CASSERSVFSGEQFF.